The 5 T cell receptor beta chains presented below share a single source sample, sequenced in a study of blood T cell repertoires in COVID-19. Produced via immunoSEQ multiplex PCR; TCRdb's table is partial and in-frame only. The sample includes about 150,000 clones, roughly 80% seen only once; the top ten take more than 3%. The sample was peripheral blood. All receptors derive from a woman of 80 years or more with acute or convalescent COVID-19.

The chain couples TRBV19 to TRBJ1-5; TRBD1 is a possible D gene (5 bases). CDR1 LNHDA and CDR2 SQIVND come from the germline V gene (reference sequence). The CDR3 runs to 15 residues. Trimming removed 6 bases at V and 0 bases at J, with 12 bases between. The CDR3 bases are TGTGCCAGTAGCCAACAGGTATATAGCAATCAGCCCCAGCATTTT. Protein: CASSQQVYSNQPQHF.

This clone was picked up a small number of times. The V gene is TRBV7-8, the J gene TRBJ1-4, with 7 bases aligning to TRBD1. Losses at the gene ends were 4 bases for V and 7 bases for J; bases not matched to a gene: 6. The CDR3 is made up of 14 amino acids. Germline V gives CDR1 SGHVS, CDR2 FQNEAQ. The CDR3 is CASSSPHRGEKLFF. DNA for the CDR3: TGTGCCAGCAGCTCCCCCCACAGGGGTGAAAAACTGTTTTTT.

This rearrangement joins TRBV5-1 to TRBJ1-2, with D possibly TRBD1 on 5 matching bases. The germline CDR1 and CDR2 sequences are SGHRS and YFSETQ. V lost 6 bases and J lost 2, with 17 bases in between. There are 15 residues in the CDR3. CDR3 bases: TGCGCCAGCACACTTGGGGGGGACCAGAACTATGGCTACACCTTC. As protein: CASTLGGDQNYGYTF.

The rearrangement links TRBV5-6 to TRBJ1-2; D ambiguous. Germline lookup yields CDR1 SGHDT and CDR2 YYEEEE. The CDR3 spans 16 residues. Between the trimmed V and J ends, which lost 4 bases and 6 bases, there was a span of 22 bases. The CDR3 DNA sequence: TGTGCCAGCAGCACCTGGACGTTGGCCGGACTGAATGGCTACACCTTC. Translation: CASSTWTLAGLNGYTF.

The CDR3 loop is CASSQDSGQGSFNYGYTF. The CDR3 DNA is TGCGCCAGCAGCCAAGATTCCGGACAGGGGAGTTTTAACTATGGCTACACCTTC. The V gene is TRBV4-3, the J gene TRBJ1-2; 9 nucleotides line up with TRBD1. Looked up from germline, CDR1 is LGHNA and CDR2 is YSLEER. With 0 bases clipped from V and 1 base from J, the junction kept 9 bases outside the gene matches. The CDR3 is 18 amino acids.